This T cell receptor (beta chain) stems from a study of Tregs in tolerant kidney transplant recipients. Unstimulated regulatory T cells (CD4+CD25+CD127-), CD4+CD25- non-regulatory cells, CD4 and CD8 cells were FACS-sorted from thawed PBMCs. Generated by immunoSEQ multiplex PCR, the TCRdb table keeps only in-frame clones and is missing some. The table includes about 73,000 clones, approximately 98% detected once. Germline V lookup: CDR1 KGHSH, CDR2 LQKENI. The CDR3 extends over 17 amino acids. Trimming removed 4 bases at V and 0 bases at J, with 18 bases between. The specimen was CD4+ T cells from blood, collected before the transplant. The chain has TRBV18 and TRBJ1-1, with D possibly TRBD1 on 5 matching bases. The receptor comes from a human donor who received a combined kidney and bone marrow transplant. Here the CDR3 DNA reads TGTGCCAGCTCACAACTCCCTCGGGGGGGAATGAACACTGAAGCTTTCTTT. Its translation is CASSQLPRGGMNTEAFF.